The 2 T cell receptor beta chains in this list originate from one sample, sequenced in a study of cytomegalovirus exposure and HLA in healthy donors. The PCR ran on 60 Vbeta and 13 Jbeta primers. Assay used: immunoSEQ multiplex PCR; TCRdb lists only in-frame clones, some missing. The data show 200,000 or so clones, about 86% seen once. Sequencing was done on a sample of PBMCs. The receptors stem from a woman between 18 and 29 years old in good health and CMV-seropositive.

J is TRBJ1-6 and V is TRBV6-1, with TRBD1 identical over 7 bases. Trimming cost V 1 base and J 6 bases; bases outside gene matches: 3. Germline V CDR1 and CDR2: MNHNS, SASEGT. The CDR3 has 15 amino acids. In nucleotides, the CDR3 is TGTGCCAGCAGTGAAGAGCCAGGGGGTAATTCACCCCTCCACTTT. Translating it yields CASSEEPGGNSPLHF.

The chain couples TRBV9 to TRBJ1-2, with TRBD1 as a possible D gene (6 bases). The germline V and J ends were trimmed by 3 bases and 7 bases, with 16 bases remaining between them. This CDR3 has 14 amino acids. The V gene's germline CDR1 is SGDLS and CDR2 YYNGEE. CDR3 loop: CASSGPQGAVGYTF. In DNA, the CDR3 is TGTGCCAGCAGCGGACCACAGGGTGCTGTTGGCTACACCTTC.